One sample yielded the 20 T cell receptor beta chains listed below, sequenced in a study of CD8 T cells in ankylosing spondylitis. TCRdb re-called the 5' RACE reads with MiXCR, one entry per CDR3 protein. This repertoire shows 150,000 to 200,000 distinct CDR3 sequences, about 20% found once; its top ten account for roughly 4.5%. Material for sequencing was blood, either unsorted or a sorted T cell fraction (not recorded which). These receptors originate from a male donor under 35 with ankylosing spondylitis or in good health (not recorded which).

In its sample, this clonotype was seen a few times. The chain has TRBV7-6 and TRBJ2-2; D not certain. The CDR3 extends over 13 amino acids. Germline assignment: CDR1 SGHVS and CDR2 FNYEAQ. V lost 5 bases and J lost 6, with 10 bases in between. In nucleotides, the CDR3 is TGTGCCAGCAGCCTTTACGAGGCCGGGGAGCTGTTTTTT. Translation gives CASSLYEAGELFF.

This clonotype was picked up many times. This chain links TRBV27 with TRBJ2-2; D perhaps matches TRBD2 (5 bases). V lost 3 bases, J lost 5 bases, and 13 bases lay in between. The CDR3 spans 15 residues. Germline V gene lookup returns CDR1 MNHEY and CDR2 SMNVEV (reference sequence). The CDR3 sequence: CASSFGLLRTGELFF. As DNA, the CDR3 is TGTGCCAGCAGTTTTGGACTTCTAAGGACCGGGGAGCTGTTTTTT.

This clonotype has ten or more counts. This sequence joins TRBV5-5 and TRBJ2-1, with D unresolved. Germline-derived CDR1 and CDR2 are SGHKS and YYEKEE (reference sequence). Between the trimmed V and J ends, which lost 4 bases and 3 bases, there was a span of 11 bases. This CDR3 region has 14 residues. This CDR3 reads CASSPFFGYNEQFF. The CDR3 bases are TGTGCCAGCAGCCCCTTCTTCGGCTACAATGAGCAGTTCTTC.

This clonotype was seen ten or more times. DNA for the CDR3: TGCAGTGCTCTCCTTAGCACAGATACGCAGTATTTT. This encodes CSALLSTDTQYF. The V and J genes are TRBV20-1 and TRBJ2-3, with D uncertain. Trimming took 5 bases from V and 0 from J, leaving 6 bases between them. CDR3 length equals 12 residues. CDR1 DFQATT and CDR2 SNEGSKA come from the germline V gene (reference sequence).

The rearrangement uses TRBV29-1 and TRBJ2-1, with D unresolved. The CDR3 loop spans 10 amino acids. CDR1 is SQVTM, CDR2 ANQGSEA, per germline. The ends were cut back, 6 bases at V and 10 bases at J, with 10 bases in the middle. DNA for the CDR3: TGCAGCGTCAAGGACGGAGAGCAGTTCTTC. It is translated as CSVKDGEQFF.

This clonotype is labeled medium-sized. This rearrangement joins TRBV10-2 to TRBJ2-3; D gene ambiguous. The germline CDR1 and CDR2 sequences are WSHSY and SAAADI. Trimming left V 5 bases short and J 2 bases short, with 11 bases between. The CDR3 loop spans 14 amino acids. CDR3 sequence (DNA): TGCGCCAGCAGTTCTCTAGGTTTCACAGATACGCAGTATTTT. Its protein product is CASSSLGFTDTQYF.

The table lists this clonotype with a few counts. The chain recombines TRBV27 with TRBJ2-3; no clear D gene. This CDR3 is 14 amino acids long. CDR1 and CDR2 from the germline V gene are MNHEY and SMNVEV (reference sequence). Between the trimmed V and J ends, which lost 4 bases and 2 bases, there was a span of 10 bases. The CDR3 loop is CASSSWTNTDTQYF. The CDR3 coding sequence is TGTGCCAGCAGTTCGTGGACCAACACAGATACGCAGTATTTT.

This clonotype was counted many times. The chain recombines TRBV10-2 with TRBJ1-1, with D possibly being TRBD1 (5 bases). The germline V gene encodes CDR1 WSHSY and CDR2 SAAADI. There are 13 residues in the CDR3. Between the trimmed V and J ends, which lost 9 bases and 0 bases, there was a span of 11 bases. CDR3 amino acids: CASHRGMNTEAFF. The CDR3 DNA follows: TGCGCCAGTCACCGGGGGATGAACACTGAAGCTTTCTTT.

This clonotype was seen many times. The V gene is TRBV24-1, the J gene TRBJ1-2; 7 nucleotides agree with TRBD1. The V gene end was trimmed by 3 bases and the J gene end by 3 bases; junction bases not matched to a gene: 6. The length of the CDR3 is 15 residues. Germline CDR1 is KGHDR and CDR2 is SFDVKD. Written as DNA, the CDR3 is TGTGCCACCAGTGATCAAACAGGGGATGACTATGGCTACACCTTC. Residues: CATSDQTGDDYGYTF.

The chain recombines TRBV7-2 with TRBJ2-1, with D perhaps TRBD1 or TRBD2 (6 bases each). V dropped 1 base and J dropped 0 bases, with 10 bases sitting between them. CDR1 is SGHTA and CDR2 is FQGNSA in the germline V gene. The CDR3 spans 16 residues. The CDR3 DNA follows: TGTGCCAGCAGCTTAGAGGGGGGATTCTCCTACAATGAGCAGTTCTTC. Translating it yields CASSLEGGFSYNEQFF.

This clonotype was seen repeatedly, ten times or more. The V gene is TRBV29-1, the J gene TRBJ1-3; D is possibly TRBD1 (5 bases). CDR1 and CDR2 from the germline V gene are SQVTM and ANQGSEA. The CDR3 contains 14 residues. V shed 5 bases and J shed 2 bases, with 13 bases lying between them. CDR3 coding DNA: TGCAGCGTTATGGGGGGGAAGCCTGGAAACACCATATATTTT. Translation: CSVMGGKPGNTIYF.

This clonotype appeared a single time. The chain has TRBV20-1 and TRBJ2-1, with D unclear. Germline loops: CDR1 DFQATT, CDR2 SNEGSKA (reference sequence). Trimming took 6 bases from V and 9 from J, leaving 9 bases between them. The CDR3 runs to 10 residues. CDR3 residues: CSAEWGEQFF. CDR3 in DNA: TGCAGTGCCGAGTGGGGTGAGCAGTTCTTC.

Many counts were recorded for this clonotype. The chain joins TRBV7-2 to TRBJ2-3; TRBD2 agrees at 9 bases. The CDR3 is 16 residues long. Germline-derived CDR1 and CDR2 are SGHTA and FQGNSA. Trimming cost V 8 bases and J 1 base; bases outside gene matches: 10. The CDR3 DNA reads as TGTGCCAGCCGAGGGGCGGGAGGGCCAGGCACAGATACGCAGTATTTT. Protein sequence: CASRGAGGPGTDTQYF.

This clonotype was counted ten times or more. This sequence joins TRBV20-1 and TRBJ2-1, with a possible D match to TRBD2 (5 bases). Germline loops: CDR1 DFQATT, CDR2 SNEGSKA (reference sequence). The V end was cut by 3 bases, the J end by 3 bases, with 12 bases between. The length of the CDR3 is 14 residues. The CDR3 bases are TGCAGTGCTAGGCGCCCGGGGAACTACAATGAGCAGTTCTTC. Encoded protein: CSARRPGNYNEQFF.

This clonotype occurred many times. The chain is built from TRBV12-3 or TRBV12-4 and TRBJ1-5, with a tentative D call TRBD1 (6 bases). The CDR3 is made up of 16 amino acids. V was trimmed by 6 bases and J by 0 bases, leaving 15 bases between them. CDR3: CASSQAGQLSNQPQHF. Written as DNA, the CDR3 is TGTGCCAGCAGCCAAGCGGGACAACTTAGCAATCAGCCCCAGCATTTT.

This clonotype has ten or more counts. The chain joins TRBV9 to TRBJ2-1; 8 positions agree with TRBD2. CDR1 and CDR2 from the germline V gene are SGDLS and YYNGEE. The CDR3 has 18 residues. The junction had 16 bases not matched to a gene; V was cut back by 0 bases and J by 8 bases. The CDR3 reads CASSVDGRGGRFWDEQFF. The CDR3 DNA follows: TGTGCCAGCAGCGTAGACGGGCGGGGCGGGAGGTTCTGGGATGAGCAGTTCTTC. The whole variable domain, remainder taken from reference TRBV9 and TRBJ2-1, is DSGVTQTPKHLITATGQRVTLRCSPRSGDLSVYWYQQSLDQGLQFLIQYYNGEERAKGNILERFSAQQFPDLHSELNLSSLELGDSALYFCASSVDGRGGRFWDEQFFGPGTRLTVL.

This clonotype was counted many times. The chain couples TRBV27 to TRBJ2-7; 7 nucleotides align to TRBD1. Germline V gene sequence: CDR1 MNHEY, CDR2 SMNVEV (reference sequence). V trimming: 3 bases; J trimming: 1 base; junction bases outside the gene matches: 9. This CDR3 region has 16 residues. CDR3 DNA: TGTGCCAGCAGTTTTAACAGGGGCACAGAGTCCTACGAGCAGTACTTC. Its translation is CASSFNRGTESYEQYF.

This clonotype came up many times. The chain is built from TRBV7-9 and TRBJ1-1; unclear D gene. This CDR3 comprises 13 residues. Germline V CDR1 and CDR2: SEHNR, FQNEAQ (reference sequence). V dropped 9 bases and J dropped 4 bases, with 15 bases sitting between them. Here the CDR3 reads CASRLAVGTEAFF. The CDR3 nucleotides are TGTGCCAGTCGATTAGCGGTAGGCACTGAAGCTTTCTTT.

This clonotype was recorded a few times. The V gene is TRBV4-3, the J gene TRBJ2-5, with D perhaps matching TRBD1 (5 bases). Trimming cost V 3 bases and J 4 bases, with 9 bases left between them. There are 13 residues in the CDR3. The germline CDR1 and CDR2 sequences are LGHNA and YSLEER. The CDR3 sequence is CASSQFGAETQYF. The CDR3 nucleotides read TGCGCCAGCAGCCAGTTTGGGGCAGAGACCCAGTACTTC.

This clonotype was counted at least ten times. The gene calls are TRBV20-1 and TRBJ2-7; 12 nucleotides line up with TRBD2. The length of the CDR3 is 13 residues. Germline CDR1 is DFQATT and CDR2 is SNEGSKA (reference sequence). Trimming removed 3 bases from V and 3 bases from J; junction bases left unmatched: 0. CDR3: CSARGLAGYEQYF. CDR3 sequence (DNA): TGCAGTGCTAGGGGACTAGCGGGCTACGAGCAGTACTTC.